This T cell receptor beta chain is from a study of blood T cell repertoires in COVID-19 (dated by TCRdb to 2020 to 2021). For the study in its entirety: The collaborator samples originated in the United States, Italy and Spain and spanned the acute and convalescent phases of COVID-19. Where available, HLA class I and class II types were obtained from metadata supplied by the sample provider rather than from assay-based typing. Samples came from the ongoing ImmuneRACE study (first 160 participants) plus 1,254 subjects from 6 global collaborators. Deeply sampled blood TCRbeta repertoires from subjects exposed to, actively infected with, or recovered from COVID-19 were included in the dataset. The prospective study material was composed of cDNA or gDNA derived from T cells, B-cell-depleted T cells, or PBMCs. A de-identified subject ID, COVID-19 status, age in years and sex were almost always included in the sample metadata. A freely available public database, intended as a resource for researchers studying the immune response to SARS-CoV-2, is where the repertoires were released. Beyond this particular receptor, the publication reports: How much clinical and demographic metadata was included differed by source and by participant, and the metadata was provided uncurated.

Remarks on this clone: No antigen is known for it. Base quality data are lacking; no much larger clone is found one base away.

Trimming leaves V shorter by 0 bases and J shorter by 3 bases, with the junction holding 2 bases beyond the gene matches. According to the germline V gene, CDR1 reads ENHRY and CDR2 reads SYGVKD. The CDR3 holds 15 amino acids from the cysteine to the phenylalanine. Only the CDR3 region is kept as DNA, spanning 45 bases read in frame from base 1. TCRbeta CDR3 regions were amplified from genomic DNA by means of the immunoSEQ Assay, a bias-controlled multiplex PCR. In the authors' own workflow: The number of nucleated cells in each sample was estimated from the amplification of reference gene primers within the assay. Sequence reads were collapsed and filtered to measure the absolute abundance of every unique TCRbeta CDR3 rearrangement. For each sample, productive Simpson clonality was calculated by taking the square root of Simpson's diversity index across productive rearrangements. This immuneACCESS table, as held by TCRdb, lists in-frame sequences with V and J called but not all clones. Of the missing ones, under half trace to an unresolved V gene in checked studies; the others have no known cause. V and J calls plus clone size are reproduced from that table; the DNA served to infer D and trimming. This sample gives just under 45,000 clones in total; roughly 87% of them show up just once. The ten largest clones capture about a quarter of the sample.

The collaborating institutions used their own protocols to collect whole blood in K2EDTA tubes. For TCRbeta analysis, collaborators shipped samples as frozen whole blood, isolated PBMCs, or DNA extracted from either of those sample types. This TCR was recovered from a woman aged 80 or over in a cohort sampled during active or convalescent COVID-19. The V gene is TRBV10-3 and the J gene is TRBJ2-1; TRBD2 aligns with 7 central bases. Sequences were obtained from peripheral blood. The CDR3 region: CAISESASGYNEQFF. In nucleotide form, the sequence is TGTGCCATCAGTGAGTCGGCTAGCGGCTACAATGAGCAGTTCTTC.